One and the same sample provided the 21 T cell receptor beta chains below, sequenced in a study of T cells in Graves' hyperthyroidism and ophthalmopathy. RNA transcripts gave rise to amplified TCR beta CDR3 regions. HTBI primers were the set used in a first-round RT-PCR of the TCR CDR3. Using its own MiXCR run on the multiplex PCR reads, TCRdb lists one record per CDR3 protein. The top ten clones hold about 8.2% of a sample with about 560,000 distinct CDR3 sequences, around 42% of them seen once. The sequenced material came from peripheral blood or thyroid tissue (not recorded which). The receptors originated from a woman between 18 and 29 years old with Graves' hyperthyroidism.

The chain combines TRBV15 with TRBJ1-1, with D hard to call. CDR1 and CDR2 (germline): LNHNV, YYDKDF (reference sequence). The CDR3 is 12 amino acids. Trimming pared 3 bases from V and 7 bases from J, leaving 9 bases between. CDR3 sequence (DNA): TGTGCCACCAGCAGTCGAGAGATTGAAGCTTTCTTT. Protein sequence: CATSSREIEAFF.

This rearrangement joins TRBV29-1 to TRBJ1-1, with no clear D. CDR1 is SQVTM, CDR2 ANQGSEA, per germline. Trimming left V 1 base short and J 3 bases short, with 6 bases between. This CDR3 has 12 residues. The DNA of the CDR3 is TGCAGCGTTGAAGTCGGGTACACTGAAGCTTTCTTT. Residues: CSVEVGYTEAFF. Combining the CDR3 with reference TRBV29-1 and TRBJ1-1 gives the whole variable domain SAVISQKPSRDICQRGTSLTIQCQVDSQVTMMFWYRQQPGQSLTLIATANQGSEATYESGFVIDKFPISRPNLTFSTLTVSNMSPEDSSIYLCSVEVGYTEAFFGQGTRLTVV.

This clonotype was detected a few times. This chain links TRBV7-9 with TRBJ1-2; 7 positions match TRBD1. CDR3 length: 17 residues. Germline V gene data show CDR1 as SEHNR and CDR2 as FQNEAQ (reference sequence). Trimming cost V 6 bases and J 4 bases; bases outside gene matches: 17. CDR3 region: CASRARDRALPLYGYTF. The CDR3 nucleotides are TGTGCCAGCAGAGCCCGCGACAGGGCGCTCCCCCTCTATGGCTACACCTTC.

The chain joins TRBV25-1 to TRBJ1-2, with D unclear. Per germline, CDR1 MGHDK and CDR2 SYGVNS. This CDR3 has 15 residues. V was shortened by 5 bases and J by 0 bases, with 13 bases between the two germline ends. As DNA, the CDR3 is TGTGCCAGCAGTTTAGCGACGGGCCCTAACTATGGCTACACCTTC. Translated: CASSLATGPNYGYTF.

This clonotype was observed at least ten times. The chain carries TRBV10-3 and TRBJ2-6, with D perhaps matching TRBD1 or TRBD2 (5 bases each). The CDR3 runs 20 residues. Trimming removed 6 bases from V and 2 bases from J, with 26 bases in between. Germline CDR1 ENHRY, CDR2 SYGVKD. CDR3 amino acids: CAISRSLGTDRGAGANVLTF. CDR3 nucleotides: TGTGCCATCAGCCGAAGCCTCGGGACGGACCGGGGAGCTGGGGCCAACGTCCTGACTTTC.

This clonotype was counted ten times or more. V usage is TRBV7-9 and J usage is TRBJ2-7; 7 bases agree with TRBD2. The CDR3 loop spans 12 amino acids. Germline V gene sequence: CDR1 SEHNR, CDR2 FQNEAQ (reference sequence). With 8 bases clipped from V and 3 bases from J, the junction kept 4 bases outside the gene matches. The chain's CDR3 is CASRGEDYEQYF. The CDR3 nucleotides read TGTGCCAGCCGGGGGGAGGACTACGAGCAGTACTTC.

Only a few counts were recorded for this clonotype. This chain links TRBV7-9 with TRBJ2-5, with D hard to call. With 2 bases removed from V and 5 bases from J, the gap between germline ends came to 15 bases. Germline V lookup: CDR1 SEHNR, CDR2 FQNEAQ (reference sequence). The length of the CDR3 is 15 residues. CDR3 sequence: CASSLNGVKSETQYF. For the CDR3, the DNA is TGTGCCAGCAGCTTAAACGGTGTAAAGTCGGAGACCCAGTACTTC.

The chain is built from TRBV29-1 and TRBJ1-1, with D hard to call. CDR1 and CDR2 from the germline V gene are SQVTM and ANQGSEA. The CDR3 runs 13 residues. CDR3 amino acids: CSGLEVKNTEAFF. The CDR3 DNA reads TGCAGTGGTTTAGAAGTAAAGAACACTGAAGCTTTCTTT.

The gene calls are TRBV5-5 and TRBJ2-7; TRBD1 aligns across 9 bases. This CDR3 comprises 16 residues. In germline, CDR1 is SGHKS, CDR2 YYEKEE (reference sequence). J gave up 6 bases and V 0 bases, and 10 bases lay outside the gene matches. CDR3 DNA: TGTGCCAGCAGCTTGGTTTCTGGGACAGGGTATGCCGAGCAGTACTTC. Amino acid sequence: CASSLVSGTGYAEQYF.

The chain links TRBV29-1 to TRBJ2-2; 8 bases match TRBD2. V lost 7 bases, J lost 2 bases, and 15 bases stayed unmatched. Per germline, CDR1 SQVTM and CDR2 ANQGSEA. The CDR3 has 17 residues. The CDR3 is CSAVNPGLAGNTGELFF. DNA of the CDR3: TGCAGCGCGGTAAATCCGGGGCTAGCGGGCAACACCGGGGAGCTGTTTTTT.

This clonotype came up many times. CDR3: CSVEDLVGVGYTF. The DNA for the CDR3 is TGCAGCGTTGAAGATCTCGTGGGGGTTGGCTACACCTTC. The rearrangement links TRBV29-1 to TRBJ1-2, with a weak D call TRBD1 (5 bases). The germline V and J ends were trimmed by 0 bases and 7 bases, with 12 bases remaining between them. CDR1 SQVTM and CDR2 ANQGSEA come from the germline V gene. CDR3 size: 13 residues.

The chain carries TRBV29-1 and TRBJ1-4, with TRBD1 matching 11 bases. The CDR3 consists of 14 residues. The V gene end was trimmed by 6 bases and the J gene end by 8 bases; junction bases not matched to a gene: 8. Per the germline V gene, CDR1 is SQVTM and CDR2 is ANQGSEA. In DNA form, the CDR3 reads TGCAGCGTAAGGGACAGGGGGAATGAGGAAAAACTGTTTTTT. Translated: CSVRDRGNEEKLFF.

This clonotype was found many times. DNA for the CDR3: TGTGCCAGCAGCCTTGGGCAGGGAAACGAAAAACTGTTTTTT. Protein product: CASSLGQGNEKLFF. This chain joins TRBV7-9 and TRBJ1-4; D is possibly TRBD1 (5 bases). The V gene lost 5 bases and the J gene lost 8 bases, with 15 bases spanning the gap. This CDR3 has 14 amino acids. Germline CDR1 is SEHNR and CDR2 is FQNEAQ (reference sequence).

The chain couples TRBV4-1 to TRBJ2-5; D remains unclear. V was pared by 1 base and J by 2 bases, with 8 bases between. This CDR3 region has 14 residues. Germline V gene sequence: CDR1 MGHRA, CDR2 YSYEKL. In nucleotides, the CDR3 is TGCGCCAGCAGCCAAGTGTCCGTTCAAGAGACCCAGTACTTC. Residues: CASSQVSVQETQYF.

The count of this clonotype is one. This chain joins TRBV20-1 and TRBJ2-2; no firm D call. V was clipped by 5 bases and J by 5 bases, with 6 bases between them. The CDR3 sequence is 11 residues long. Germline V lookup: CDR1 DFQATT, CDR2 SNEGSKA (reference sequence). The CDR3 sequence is CSALVTGELFF. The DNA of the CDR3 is TGCAGTGCTCTTGTGACCGGGGAGCTGTTTTTT.

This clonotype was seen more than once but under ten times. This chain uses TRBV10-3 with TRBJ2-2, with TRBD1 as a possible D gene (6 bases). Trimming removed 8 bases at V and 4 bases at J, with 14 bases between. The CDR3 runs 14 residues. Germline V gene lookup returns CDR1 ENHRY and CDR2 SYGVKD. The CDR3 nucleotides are TGTGCCATCTCCACAGGGAAATCCACCGGGGAGCTGTTTTTT. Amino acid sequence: CAISTGKSTGELFF.

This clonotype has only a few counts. Here the CDR3 DNA reads TGTGCCATCAGTGAAGTGGAGGGCTTAGTCGACGAGCAGTACTTC. It is translated as CAISEVEGLVDEQYF. The chain couples TRBV10-3 to TRBJ2-7, with D perhaps matching TRBD2 (6 bases). CDR3 length: 15 residues. V was trimmed by 3 bases and J by 5 bases, leaving 17 bases between them. Germline values: CDR1 ENHRY, CDR2 SYGVKD.

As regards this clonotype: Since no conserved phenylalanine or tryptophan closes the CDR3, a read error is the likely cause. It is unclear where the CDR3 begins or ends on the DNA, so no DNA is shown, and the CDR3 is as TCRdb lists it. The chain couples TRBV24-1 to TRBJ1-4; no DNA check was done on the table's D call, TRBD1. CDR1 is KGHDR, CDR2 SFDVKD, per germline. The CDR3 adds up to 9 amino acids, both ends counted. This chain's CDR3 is CATSVGAGY.

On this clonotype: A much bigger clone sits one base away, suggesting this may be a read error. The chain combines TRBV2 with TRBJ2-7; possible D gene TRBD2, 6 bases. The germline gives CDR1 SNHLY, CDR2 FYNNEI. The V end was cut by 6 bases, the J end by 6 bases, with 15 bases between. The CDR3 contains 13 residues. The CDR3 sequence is CASRGREAFEQYF. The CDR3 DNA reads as TGTGCCAGCAGAGGCAGGGAGGCCTTCGAGCAGTACTTC.

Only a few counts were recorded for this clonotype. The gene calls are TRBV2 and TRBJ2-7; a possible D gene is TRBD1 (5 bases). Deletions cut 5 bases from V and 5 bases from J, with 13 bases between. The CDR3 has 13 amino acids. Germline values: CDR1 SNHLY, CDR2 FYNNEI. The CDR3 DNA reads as TGTGCCAGCAGTATAGGTGGGGCCAACGAGCAGTACTTC. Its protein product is CASSIGGANEQYF. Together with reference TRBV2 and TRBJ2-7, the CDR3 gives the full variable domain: EPEVTQTPSHQVTQMGQEVILRCVPISNHLYFYWYRQILGQKVEFLVSFYNNEISEKSEIFDDQFSVERPDGSNFTLKIRSTKLEDSAMYFCASSIGGANEQYFGPGTRLTVT.

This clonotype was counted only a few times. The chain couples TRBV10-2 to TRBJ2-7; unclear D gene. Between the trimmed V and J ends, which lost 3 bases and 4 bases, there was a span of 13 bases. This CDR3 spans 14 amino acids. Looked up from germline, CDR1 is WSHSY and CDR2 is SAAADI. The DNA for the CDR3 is TGCGCCAGCAGTGATATTGCTGTATCGTACGAGCAGTACTTC. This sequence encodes CASSDIAVSYEQYF.